Below are 13 T cell receptor beta chains sequenced from a single sample in a study of identical twins. MiXCR, applied by TCRdb to the 5' RACE reads, yields one record per CDR3 protein. The data contain 1.5 million to 2 million distinct CDR3 sequences, roughly 35% of them seen just once; the ten biggest clones take up 0.25% to 0.3%. The sample was cord blood. These TCRs come from a newborn girl in good health.

The rearrangement uses TRBV27 and TRBJ1-1; TRBD1 matches 7 bases. This CDR3 comprises 15 residues. The V gene end was trimmed by 7 bases and the J gene end by 0 bases; junction bases not matched to a gene: 8. The germline V gene has CDR1 MNHEY and CDR2 SMNVEV (reference sequence). DNA of the CDR3: TGTGCCAGCACTCCGACAGGGATCATGAACACTGAAGCTTTCTTT. Encoded protein: CASTPTGIMNTEAFF.

The rearrangement links TRBV7-9 to TRBJ1-6; D is unresolved. The V gene lost 1 base and the J gene lost 7 bases, with 11 bases spanning the gap. This CDR3 contains 15 residues. Germline V lookup: CDR1 SEHNR, CDR2 FQNEAQ (reference sequence). This CDR3 reads CASSLVGIPNSPLHF. CDR3 in DNA: TGTGCCAGCAGCTTAGTTGGCATCCCAAATTCACCCCTCCACTTT.

The rearrangement joins TRBV29-1 to TRBJ2-7; 11 bases are shared with TRBD2. The CDR3 sequence is 14 residues long. The V gene end was trimmed by 7 bases and the J gene end by 1 base; junction bases not matched to a gene: 6. Germline V gene lookup returns CDR1 SQVTM and CDR2 ANQGSEA. The CDR3 spells CSADLAGGSYEQYF. The CDR3 DNA sequence: TGCAGCGCCGATTTAGCGGGAGGGTCCTACGAGCAGTACTTC.

This rearrangement joins TRBV3-1 to TRBJ1-2; D remains ambiguous. The V end lost 1 base, the J end lost 8 bases, and 11 bases lay between the germline ends. The CDR3 has 13 amino acids. In germline, CDR1 is LGHDT, CDR2 YNNKEL (reference sequence). CDR3 loop: CASSQVQVRGYTF. The CDR3 region has the DNA TGTGCCAGCAGCCAAGTCCAGGTTCGGGGCTACACCTTC.

In this sample, this clonotype turned up a few times. The gene calls are TRBV27 and TRBJ2-7, with TRBD1 as a possible D gene (6 bases). V was clipped by 5 bases and J by 0 bases, with 14 bases between them. There are 15 residues in the CDR3. Germline V gene sequence: CDR1 MNHEY, CDR2 SMNVEV (reference sequence). The chain's CDR3 is CASSLRQVASYEQYF. DNA for the CDR3: TGTGCCAGCAGTCTTCGACAGGTAGCCTCCTACGAGCAGTACTTC.

This clonotype showed up just a few times. V is TRBV20-1 and J is TRBJ1-2; D possibly corresponds to TRBD1 (5 bases). The germline V gene encodes CDR1 DFQATT and CDR2 SNEGSKA (reference sequence). CDR3 length: 15 residues. Trimming removed 5 bases at V and 4 bases at J, with 20 bases between. This CDR3 reads CSAAPAGTDIYGYTF. The CDR3, as DNA: TGCAGTGCTGCGCCCGCCGGGACGGACATCTATGGCTACACCTTC.

This clonotype was counted many times. V and J are TRBV4-2 and TRBJ2-7; D is possibly TRBD1 (7 bases). The CDR3 runs 15 residues. V was shortened by 0 bases and J by 3 bases, with 12 bases between the two germline ends. CDR1 and CDR2 from the germline V gene are LGHNA and YNFKEQ. CDR3 nucleotide sequence: TGTGCCAGCAGCCAAGATCCAGGGGGGAGCTACGAGCAGTACTTC. Its protein is CASSQDPGGSYEQYF.

This clonotype has more than one count but fewer than ten. The chain has TRBV3-1 and TRBJ2-7; the match to TRBD2 covers 9 bases. Trimming cost V 1 base and J 7 bases; bases outside gene matches: 11. The CDR3 loop spans 16 amino acids. CDR1 LGHDT and CDR2 YNNKEL come from the germline V gene (reference sequence). CDR3 in DNA: TGTGCCAGCAGCCAAGCTAGCGGGATCGATTACAATGAGCAGTACTTC. It encodes CASSQASGIDYNEQYF.

The table lists this clonotype with a few counts. The rearrangement joins TRBV27 to TRBJ1-5; 9 bases match TRBD1. The CDR3 loop spans 15 amino acids. V lost 6 bases to trimming and J lost 2 bases; unmatched junction nucleotides: 5. Germline V gene lookup returns CDR1 MNHEY and CDR2 SMNVEV (reference sequence). The CDR3 nucleotides read TGTGCCAGCAGAATACAGGGGGCGGGCAATCAGCCCCAGCATTTT. Translating it yields CASRIQGAGNQPQHF.

This chain connects TRBV12-3 or TRBV12-4 to TRBJ2-3; D is perhaps TRBD1 (6 bases). This CDR3 is 14 amino acids long. Trimming stripped 6 bases from V and 2 bases from J, with 12 bases between. The CDR3 spells CASSRDTPTDTQYF. The DNA for the CDR3 is TGTGCCAGCAGCCGGGACACACCCACAGATACGCAGTATTTT.

This clonotype was recorded at least ten times. For the CDR3, the DNA is TGCAGTGCTAGTCCCGGGAGCTATGGCTACACCTTC. Encoded protein: CSASPGSYGYTF. The V call is TRBV20-1, the J call TRBJ1-2; D gene uncertain. V was cut by 3 bases and J by 4 bases, with 9 bases left in between. The CDR3 covers 12 residues. Looked up from germline, CDR1 is DFQATT and CDR2 is SNEGSKA (reference sequence).

This clonotype was observed at least ten times. V usage is TRBV10-3 and J usage is TRBJ2-5; D is unresolved. The CDR3 sequence is 12 residues long. Trimming pared 7 bases from V and 4 bases from J, leaving 10 bases between. Germline CDR1 reads ENHRY; CDR2 reads SYGVKD. This CDR3 reads CAINGPGETQYF. CDR3 coding DNA: TGTGCCATCAACGGGCCTGGAGAGACCCAGTACTTC.

The gene calls are TRBV7-2 and TRBJ1-1; TRBD1 might be the D (5 bases). Trimming removed 5 bases from V and 5 bases from J, with 21 bases in between. CDR3 length: 16 residues. The germline CDR1 and CDR2 sequences are SGHTA and FQGNSA. CDR3: CASSPVGRGRWTEAFF. DNA of the CDR3: TGTGCCAGCAGCCCCGTGGGACGGGGGAGGTGGACTGAAGCTTTCTTT.